Presented here are 18 T cell receptor beta chains from one specimen sequenced in a study of blood T cells in healthy people across ages. Then a second PCR, running about 6 to 12 cycles, was carried out with a sample-barcoded 5' primer and a J-beta primer mix. MiXCR, run by TCRdb on the 5' RACE reads, gives a single entry per CDR3 protein. The sample holds 1.5 million to 1.9 million distinct CDR3 sequences; 42% are singletons and the top ten take around 4%. The sequenced sample was blood. These receptor sequences come from a woman aged 18-29 years in good health.

This clonotype was seen just once. The J gene is TRBJ2-3, the V gene TRBV12-3 or TRBV12-4, with 14 bases aligning to TRBD2. The CDR3 contains 17 residues. V lost 2 bases, J lost 7 bases, and 8 bases stayed unmatched. The CDR3 region is CASSLSSGTSGRNTQYF. DNA for the CDR3: TGTGCCAGCAGTTTATCGAGTGGGACTAGCGGGAGAAATACGCAGTATTTT.

The chain employs TRBV10-3 and TRBJ1-6, with a tentative D call TRBD1 (6 bases). The CDR3 is 17 amino acids. The germline V gene has CDR1 ENHRY and CDR2 SYGVKD. V was cut by 0 bases and J by 6 bases, with 15 bases left in between. CDR3 in DNA: TGTGCCATCAGTGAGTCTAGGGGGGGCCGCGGTAATTCACCCCTCCACTTT. Encoded protein: CAISESRGGRGNSPLHF.

This clonotype showed up just a few times. DNA for the CDR3: TGTGCCAGCAGTAGGGGGACTAGCGGGAGGAATACGCAGTATTTT. Protein sequence: CASSRGTSGRNTQYF. The V call is TRBV27, the J call TRBJ2-3; TRBD2 matches 15 bases. Germline CDR1 and CDR2: MNHEY and SMNVEV (reference sequence). With V trimmed by 5 bases and J by 7 bases, 4 bases remained unmatched. The CDR3 consists of 15 residues.

A few counts support this clonotype. The rearrangement links TRBV4-2 to TRBJ1-6, with no clear D. The CDR3 loop spans 18 amino acids. The V gene lost 0 bases and the J gene lost 0 bases, with 12 bases spanning the gap. The V gene's germline CDR1 is LGHNA and CDR2 YNFKEQ. In DNA, the CDR3 is TGTGCCAGCAGCCAAGATCGATGGGTTAGCTCCTATAATTCACCCCTCCACTTT. Translated: CASSQDRWVSSYNSPLHF.

The table lists this clonotype with a few counts. V gene TRBV4-2 combines with J gene TRBJ2-1; weak D call: TRBD2 (7 bases). Germline V gives CDR1 LGHNA, CDR2 YNFKEQ. The ends were cut back, 1 base at V and 8 bases at J, with 12 bases in the middle. This CDR3 has 14 amino acids. CDR3 amino acids: CASSQVVGGHEQFF. The DNA for the CDR3 is TGTGCCAGCAGCCAAGTCGTCGGGGGGCATGAGCAGTTCTTC.

This sequence joins TRBV5-1 and TRBJ2-2; tentatively, D is TRBD1 (5 bases). Germline CDR1 reads SGHRS; CDR2 reads YFSETQ. V dropped 0 bases and J dropped 7 bases, with 13 bases sitting between them. The CDR3 is made up of 15 amino acids. The CDR3 sequence: CASSLAPGQVGELFF. The CDR3 nucleotides read TGCGCCAGCAGCTTGGCCCCAGGGCAGGTCGGGGAGCTGTTTTTT.

This clonotype appeared a few times. The chain joins TRBV20-1 to TRBJ1-5; no reliable D call. The CDR3 length is 14 residues. Germline V gives CDR1 DFQATT, CDR2 SNEGSKA (reference sequence). The ends were cut back, 6 bases at V and 4 bases at J, with 16 bases in the middle. The CDR3 spells CSARRGSVNQPQHF. CDR3 sequence (DNA): TGCAGTGCCAGACGGGGAAGTGTGAATCAGCCCCAGCATTTT.

J is TRBJ2-5 and V is TRBV12-5; a weak D match, TRBD2 (6 bases). CDR1 and CDR2 from the germline V gene are LGHNT and FRNRAP. V was clipped by 6 bases and J by 11 bases, with 22 bases between them. The CDR3 extends over 14 amino acids. CDR3 in amino acids: CASGRGLAIDEQYF. CDR3 nucleotide sequence: TGTGCTAGTGGGCGAGGGCTAGCGATTGATGAGCAGTACTTC.

This chain uses TRBV12-3 or TRBV12-4 with TRBJ2-5; D ambiguous. Trimming stripped 6 bases from V and 0 bases from J, with 8 bases between. The CDR3 length is 13 residues. Here the CDR3 reads CASSFAHQETQYF. Here the CDR3 DNA reads TGTGCCAGCAGCTTCGCCCACCAAGAGACCCAGTACTTC.

The chain joins TRBV28 to TRBJ1-2; 7 nucleotides align to TRBD1. The CDR3 covers 13 residues. V was pared by 5 bases and J by 7 bases, with 7 bases of the junction left unmatched. Germline lookup yields CDR1 MDHEN and CDR2 SYDVKM. CDR3 protein: CASSLTGSSGYTF. The CDR3 nucleotides are TGTGCCAGCAGTCTGACAGGGTCTAGTGGCTACACCTTC.

V is TRBV7-2 and J is TRBJ1-2; a weak D match, TRBD1 (5 bases). Trimming left V 1 base short and J 3 bases short, with 12 bases between. Germline V gives CDR1 SGHTA, CDR2 FQGNSA. CDR3 length: 15 amino acids. CDR3 coding DNA: TGTGCCAGCAGCTTAGTCCCCGGGACCCACTATGGCTACACCTTC. Its protein is CASSLVPGTHYGYTF.

The chain links TRBV27 to TRBJ2-1, with 7 bases that match TRBD2. The end of the DNA fits TRBJ2-7 better, so the J call may be wrong. This CDR3 spans 15 amino acids. Germline loops: CDR1 MNHEY, CDR2 SMNVEV (reference sequence). CDR3 nucleotides: TGTGCCAGCAGTTTATTTGGGGAGGGGTACAATGAGCAGTACTTC. It yields the protein CASSLFGEGYNEQYF.

This chain links TRBV7-2 with TRBJ2-7; either TRBD1 or TRBD2 may fit D (5 bases each). From germline, CDR1 is SGHTA and CDR2 FQGNSA. There are 16 residues in the CDR3. Trimming removed 4 bases at V and 0 bases at J, with 16 bases between. CDR3 bases: TGTGCCAGCAGCTCTGGGACCCCTCTTAACTCCTACGAGCAGTACTTC. Translated: CASSSGTPLNSYEQYF.

The chain recombines TRBV24-1 with TRBJ1-2; 7 nucleotides agree with TRBD1. V trimming: 3 bases; J trimming: 3 bases; junction bases outside the gene matches: 9. Germline CDR1 KGHDR, CDR2 SFDVKD. The CDR3 has 16 amino acids. CDR3: CATSDNAGTAHYGYTF. CDR3 DNA: TGTGCCACCAGTGATAACGCCGGGACAGCCCACTATGGCTACACCTTC.

CDR3 sequence: CASTEDSPGAGTGELFF. For the CDR3, the DNA is TGCGCCAGCACTGAAGATTCCCCGGGGGCAGGCACCGGGGAGCTGTTTTTT. The V and J genes are TRBV4-3 and TRBJ2-2; D may be TRBD1 or TRBD2 (6 bases each). Germline assignment: CDR1 LGHNA and CDR2 YSLEER. Trimming removed 7 bases at V and 4 bases at J, with 22 bases between. The CDR3 has 17 residues.

The rearrangement links TRBV28 to TRBJ1-2, with a tentative D call TRBD1 (5 bases). Germline CDR1 is MDHEN and CDR2 is SYDVKM. Trimming shortened V by 2 bases and J by 7 bases, and 11 bases separated the two germline ends. This CDR3 has 13 residues. This CDR3 is CASSLNQGLGYTF. In DNA form, the CDR3 reads TGTGCCAGCAGTTTAAATCAGGGACTTGGCTACACCTTC.

This chain joins TRBV6-1 and TRBJ1-4; perhaps TRBD1 as D (5 bases). Germline CDR1 is MNHNS and CDR2 is SASEGT. The CDR3 is made up of 15 amino acids. Trimming took off 2 bases at V and 5 bases at J, with 12 bases between the two ends. The CDR3 reads CASSERGRANEKLFF. In DNA form, the CDR3 reads TGTGCCAGCAGTGAACGGGGCAGGGCCAATGAAAAACTGTTTTTT.

This clonotype was seen only a few times. The J gene is TRBJ1-2, the V gene TRBV7-2; D unclear. Germline V CDR1 and CDR2: SGHTA, FQGNSA. Trimming took 2 bases from V and 3 from J, leaving 4 bases between them. The CDR3 has 12 residues. For the CDR3, the DNA is TGTGCCAGCAGCTTACATGACTATGGCTACACCTTC. Its translation is CASSLHDYGYTF.